Each of the 11 T cell receptor beta chains below was sequenced from the same sample in a study of shared clonotypes between healthy human individuals. Here immunoSEQ multiplex PCR was the method, and the copy in TCRdb shows in-frame clones only, minus some. The table shows around 1,900,000 clones, with approximately 92% occurring only once. CD45RO-negative, CCR7-positively selected cells formed the naive CD8 fraction, excluding terminally differentiated effector memory CD45RA+ cells. Sequencing was carried out using naive CD8+ T cells from PBMCs. The receptors shown here come from a man younger than 35 in good health. Some clones in this sample may be carry-over from other donors' samples.

Turning to this clone: The identical CDR3 is also encoded by other nucleotide sequences in the sample. V is TRBV7-9 and J is TRBJ1-1; D unclear. The length of the CDR3 is 11 residues. The germline V and J ends were trimmed by 1 base and 11 bases, with 8 bases remaining between them. Looked up from germline, CDR1 is SEHNR and CDR2 is FQNEAQ (reference sequence). The CDR3, as DNA: TGTGCCAGCAGCTTAGGGCCGGGGGCTTTCTTT. It translates to CASSLGPGAFF.

This clone was picked up a small number of times. The chain joins TRBV14 to TRBJ2-2, with D uncertain. V was clipped by 7 bases and J by 6 bases, with 9 bases between them. CDR1 and CDR2 (germline): SGHDN, FVKESK. CDR3 size: 12 residues. The CDR3: CASKSLSGELFF. For the CDR3, the DNA is TGTGCCAGCAAAAGTCTTTCCGGGGAGCTGTTTTTT.

The J gene is TRBJ1-5, the V gene TRBV11-2; no firm D call. The V end lost 3 bases, the J end lost 2 bases, and 20 bases lay between the germline ends. The CDR3 covers 18 residues. CDR1 and CDR2 from the germline V gene are SGHAT and FQNNGV. CDR3 nucleotide sequence: TGTGCCAGCAGCTTTGAGAAGACGAGGGATACAGGCAATCAGCCCCAGCATTTT. Its protein product is CASSFEKTRDTGNQPQHF.

The chain joins TRBV11-3 to TRBJ2-2; D is perhaps TRBD1 (5 bases). CDR1 is SGHNT, CDR2 YENEEA, per germline. Trimming left V 8 bases short and J 4 bases short, with 8 bases between. This CDR3 region has 12 residues. The CDR3 sequence: CASGHGTGELFF. The DNA of the CDR3 is TGTGCCAGCGGACATGGCACCGGGGAGCTGTTTTTT.

The sample holds one count of this clone. The chain combines TRBV11-2 with TRBJ2-5; 8 positions match TRBD2. The germline CDR1 and CDR2 sequences are SGHAT and FQNNGV. CDR3 length: 16 residues. V was clipped by 1 base and J by 1 base; unmatched bases: 5. DNA of the CDR3: TGTGCCAGCAGCTTAGGACTACTAGCGGTCCAAGAGACCCAGTACTTC. Its translation: CASSLGLLAVQETQYF. Supplemented by reference TRBV11-2 and TRBJ2-5, the full variable domain reads EAGVAQSPRYKIIEKRQSVAFWCNPISGHATLYWYQQILGQGPKLLIQFQNNGVVDDSQLPKDRFSAERLKGVDSTLKIQPAKLEDSAVYLCASSLGLLAVQETQYFGPGTRLLVL.

This sequence joins TRBV29-1 and TRBJ1-1; tentatively, D is TRBD1 (5 bases). Germline V gene sequence: CDR1 SQVTM, CDR2 ANQGSEA. V lost 4 bases and J lost 0, with 9 bases in between. The CDR3 is made up of 13 amino acids. CDR3 nucleotide sequence: TGCAGCGTTGGGACACATCTGAACACTGAAGCTTTCTTT. Protein: CSVGTHLNTEAFF.

The V call is TRBV7-9, the J call TRBJ2-7, with TRBD2 matching 9 bases. Germline assignment: CDR1 SEHNR and CDR2 FQNEAQ (reference sequence). The V gene end was trimmed by 4 bases and the J gene end by 0 bases; junction bases not matched to a gene: 4. The CDR3 is 15 amino acids. CDR3 amino acids: CASSSNSGSSYEQYF. CDR3 DNA: TGTGCCAGCAGCTCAAATAGCGGGAGCTCCTACGAGCAGTACTTC.

This clone was found once. The chain joins TRBV6-5 to TRBJ2-5; 9 bases are a match to TRBD2. CDR3 length equals 15 residues. The V segment lost 5 bases and the J segment 4 bases; nucleotides outside the gene matches: 8. In germline, CDR1 is MNHEY, CDR2 SVGAGI. The CDR3 region is CASSTGLAMGETQYF. The CDR3 nucleotides read TGTGCCAGCAGTACGGGACTAGCCATGGGAGAGACCCAGTACTTC.

J is TRBJ2-5 and V is TRBV9; possibly TRBD2 for D (9 bases). V was cut by 9 bases and J by 2 bases, with 23 bases left in between. CDR3 length equals 16 residues. Germline V gives CDR1 SGDLS, CDR2 YYNGEE. The CDR3 here is CATSQGAGGAQETQYF. As DNA, the CDR3 is TGTGCCACCTCCCAGGGGGCGGGAGGGGCACAAGAGACCCAGTACTTC. Drawing the rest from reference TRBV9 and TRBJ2-5, the complete variable domain is DSGVTQTPKHLITATGQRVTLRCSPRSGDLSVYWYQQSLDQGLQFLIQYYNGEERAKGNILERFSAQQFPDLHSELNLSSLELGDSALYFCATSQGAGGAQETQYFGPGTRLLVL.

The chain couples TRBV19 to TRBJ2-3, with D uncertain. The CDR3 runs 15 residues. The ends were cut back, 5 bases at V and 0 bases at J, with 12 bases in the middle. Looked up from germline, CDR1 is LNHDA and CDR2 is SQIVND (reference sequence). Written as DNA, the CDR3 is TGTGCCAGTAGTTTTACCCGTGCTAGCACAGATACGCAGTATTTT. This encodes CASSFTRASTDTQYF.

This clone was found a few times. Within the sample, other DNA sequences also encode this same CDR3. The J gene is TRBJ2-1, the V gene TRBV30, with D uncertain. The germline CDR1 and CDR2 sequences are GTSNPN and SVGIG (reference sequence). This CDR3 has 13 residues. V was clipped by 5 bases and J by 0 bases, with 8 bases between them. In nucleotides, the CDR3 is TGTGCCTGGGCGGTGAGCTCCTACAATGAGCAGTTCTTC. This translates into CAWAVSSYNEQFF.